The rows below give T cell receptor beta chains drawn from one sample of a study of T cells expressing NK-cell markers. TCRdb reprocessed the 5' RACE reads and reports one entry per CDR3 protein, with no DNA. Its clone listing holds roughly 380,000 distinct CDR3 sequences. The specimen was blood T cells: a sorted CD56 or NKG2C T cell subset, CD4+ or CD8+ T cells, or bulk PBMC T cells (not recorded which). These TCRs come from a man aged 18-70 years in good health. CDR3s include the opening cysteine and the closing phenylalanine or tryptophan.

V gene	J gene	CDR3 protein
TRBV12-3/TRBV12-4	TRBJ1-3	CASSLEVAASGNTIYF
TRBV29-1	TRBJ2-5	CSVRQGEETQYF
TRBV9	TRBJ2-7	CASSAPLGPVSYEQYF
TRBV27	TRBJ1-4	CASSRTFTNEKLFF
TRBV20-1	TRBJ2-4	CSATYIGAKNIQYF
TRBV6-1	TRBJ1-2	CASSPGGQGLYGYTF
TRBV4-2	TRBJ2-5	CASSSHLGVSETQYF
TRBV12-3/TRBV12-4	TRBJ1-2	CASSPRELDGYTF
TRBV2	TRBJ2-7	CASRGTSAAYEQYF
TRBV7-9	TRBJ1-6	CASSLDRWGSPLHF
TRBV7-9	TRBJ1-1	CASSSAGTGGNTEAFF
TRBV18	TRBJ1-1	CASSPLAGWTEAFF
TRBV6-2/TRBV6-3	TRBJ2-7	CASRVETNFYEQYF
TRBV7-3	TRBJ2-1	CASSRGGQSSYNEQFF
TRBV7-6	TRBJ1-5	CASSITGGGNQPQHF
TRBV9	TRBJ2-3	CASSVGAGGAIRWDTQYF
TRBV7-9	TRBJ1-1	CASSSSVANTEAFF
TRBV20-1	TRBJ1-1	CSARVARAVRVNTEAFF
TRBV28	TRBJ1-1	CASRFSVRGGFTEAFF
TRBV27	TRBJ2-1	CASSSGTRAFEQFF
TRBV18	TRBJ2-3	CASSPSTAFSTDTQYF
TRBV3-1	TRBJ2-3	CASSYYANTQYF
TRBV18	TRBJ2-2	CASSPPSDRGTGELFF
TRBV5-1	TRBJ2-5	CASSTRDKGETQYF
TRBV12-3/TRBV12-4	TRBJ1-3	CASSFGGQRNTIYF
TRBV7-2	TRBJ2-5	CASSLVPSSWETQYF
TRBV7-3	TRBJ2-5	CASSRGSGETQYF
TRBV6-2/TRBV6-3	TRBJ1-1	CASSYSRDRGLNTEAFF
TRBV7-2	TRBJ1-1	CASSPPIGGRTEAFF
TRBV6-1	TRBJ2-5	CASISLRQQETQYF
TRBV20-1	TRBJ2-7	CSARDHQRQYF
TRBV5-1	TRBJ2-1	CASSLGPTEGSEQFF
TRBV9	TRBJ2-3	CASSFGHPGPTDTQYF
TRBV5-1	TRBJ2-7	CASSWGTADVSSYEQYF
TRBV6-5	TRBJ2-3	CASSYSLDTQYF
TRBV4-2	TRBJ2-7	CASSQQEWGEQYF
TRBV24-1	TRBJ2-7	CATSAVFGGGRSPVYEQYF
TRBV6-4	TRBJ2-5	CASSDPAITRRLQETQYF